This TCR beta chain came from a study of naive and memory T cell subsets. Study conclusions and caveats: Between naive and memory subsets, TCR abundance power law exponents differed. Possibly reflecting memory cells re-expressing CD45RA, a few larger clonotypes occurred in naive repertoires, especially CD8. Over 85% of naive TCR sequences appeared only once, unlike memory subsets.

The table lists this clonotype with many counts. The antigen remains undetermined. An equimolar mix of two oligonucleotides served as the beta constant-region primer for TRBC1 and TRBC2. Nested alpha and beta constant-region primers with the SP2 primer drove four PCR rounds on ligated cDNA. MiXCR, applied by TCRdb to the UMI-ligation and nested PCR reads, yields one record per CDR3 protein. The sample lists 90,000 to 120,000 distinct CDR3 sequences, about 14% occurring once. Germline V gene lookup returns CDR1 MDHEN and CDR2 SYDVKM. This CDR3 has 15 residues. Trimming at V came to 3 bases and at J to 7 bases, leaving 7 bases not matched to a gene.

Sequencing was performed on naive CD8+ T cells from blood. This clonotype was sampled from a human donor in good health. V usage is TRBV28 and J usage is TRBJ1-5; 9 bases line up with TRBD1. CDR3 bases: TGTGCCAGCAGTTTGGACCCCGGGACAGGGCAGCCCCAGCATTTT. Translation: CASSLDPGTGQPQHF.